These T cell receptor beta chains were read from a single sample in a study of stem cell transplantation in POMP-related autoinflammatory disease. Clones were sequenced by immunoSEQ multiplex PCR, and TCRdb holds only the in-frame ones, with some missing. The table shows about 32,000 clones, with approximately 86% occurring only once. The material sequenced was CD4+ T cells from PBMCs, taken before stem cell transplantation. Receptors originate from a human donor with POMP-related autoinflammation and immune dysregulation (PRAID). Each CDR3 is given with its conserved first and last residue. D genes are given only for firm matches. Clone size is not always given. Where it is, it says once, few, many or a class for expanded clones.

. TRBJ1-1 . 13 TRBV28 TGTGCCAGCAGTTACCCCGCGAACACTGAAGCTTTCTTT CASSYPANTEAFF
. TRBJ2-3 . 14 TRBV19 TGTGCCAGTAGACGGAGCGAGGGCACAGATACGCAGTATTTT CASRRSEGTDTQYF
. TRBJ1-2 TRBD1 16 TRBV5-1 TGCGCCAGCAGTTGGACATCAACAACAGGGGAGCGTGGCTACACCTTC CASSWTSTTGERGYTF
. TRBJ1-6 TRBD1 16 TRBV5-1 TGCGCCAGCAGCTTAACAGGGGTTTACTATAATTCACCCCTCCACTTT CASSLTGVYYNSPLHF
. TRBJ1-1 TRBD1 16 TRBV5-1 TGCGCCAGCAGCACGGGACAGGGGCGGGGGAACACTGAAGCTTTCTTT CASSTGQGRGNTEAFF
. TRBJ1-2 . 15 TRBV6-6 TGTGCCAGCAGTTACTCCCCCGGGACAAGGAATGGCTACACCTTC CASSYSPGTRNGYTF
. TRBJ2-7 TRBD1 14 TRBV10-3 TGTGCCATCAGTGAGTCGCCCGGGACAGGGGCGACGTACTTC CAISESPGTGATYF
. TRBJ2-3 TRBD2 15 TRBV6-1 TGTGCCAGCAGTGAATGGAGCGGGGGAGGAGATACGCAGTATTTT CASSEWSGGGDTQYF
. TRBJ2-7 . 15 TRBV28 TGTGCCAGCAGTGGGCAACGGGGTATCTCGGACGAGCAGTACTTC CASSGQRGISDEQYF
. TRBJ2-6 . 17 TRBV4-1 TGCGCCAGCAGCCAAGAGCTTTACAGGGACGGGGCCAACGTCCTGACTTTC CASSQELYRDGANVLTF
. TRBJ1-4 TRBD1 16 TRBV5-5 TGTGCCAGCAGCGGGGACAGGGCAGAAACTAATGAAAAACTGTTTTTT CASSGDRAETNEKLFF
. TRBJ1-2 . 12 TRBV19 TGTGCCAGTAGTTCGGGGTTCTATGGCTACACCTTC CASSSGFYGYTF
. TRBJ1-1 TRBD1 13 TRBV5-1 TGCGCCAGCAGCCCCCGACAGGGAACTGAAGCTTTCTTT CASSPRQGTEAFF
. TRBJ2-6 . 16 TRBV15 TGTGCCACCAGCAGAGATCTGGGGTTAGGGGCCAACGTCCTGACTTTC CATSRDLGLGANVLTF
once TRBJ2-7 TRBD1 16 TRBV10-3 TGTGCCATCAGTGAGTCCCCGGACAGGAGGTCCTACGAGCAGTACTTC CAISESPDRRSYEQYF
. TRBJ2-3 TRBD1 16 TRBV4-2 TGTGCCAGCAGCCAAGACCCGGGACAGGGAGGAGATACGCAGTATTTT CASSQDPGQGGDTQYF
few TRBJ1-4 . 14 TRBV9 TGTGCCAGCAGCCGCGACAGCTATAATGAAAAACTGTTTTTT CASSRDSYNEKLFF
. TRBJ1-1 TRBD1 14 TRBV10-2 TGCGCCAGCAGTTCGGGACAGGGAGGCACTGAAGCTTTCTTT CASSSGQGGTEAFF
. TRBJ1-1 . 16 TRBV27 TGTGCCAGCAGTTTTTTATCCGGGACACCGAACACTGAAGCTTTCTTT CASSFLSGTPNTEAFF
once TRBJ2-1 TRBD1 18 TRBV7-9 TGTGCCAGCAGCTTACCTGGGACAGGGGACGGATCCTACAATGAGCAGTTCTTC CASSLPGTGDGSYNEQFF
. TRBJ2-3 . 13 TRBV7-3 TGTGCCAGCAGCTCCCAACGCACAGATACGCAGTATTTT CASSSQRTDTQYF
once TRBJ2-3 . 14 TRBV6-1 TGTGCCTGCCGTAACAGGGAAATGGCAGATACGCAGTATTTT CACRNREMADTQYF